Listed here are 17 T cell receptor beta chains from one sample, sequenced in a study of blood T cells in healthy people across ages. A second PCR, run for roughly 7 to 11 cycles, used a sample-barcoded 5' primer plus a J-beta primer mix. TCRdb used MiXCR to reprocess the 5' RACE reads, holding one entry per CDR3 protein. The data show hundreds of thousands of distinct CDR3 sequences, about 50% seen once. The sequenced material came from blood. The source of these receptors is an elderly woman in good health.

This clonotype showed up just a few times. One base away lies a much larger clone, so this may be a sequencing read error. This chain joins TRBV29-1 and TRBJ2-1; the D is unclear. V lost 7 bases and J lost 9, with 13 bases in between. Germline V gene data show CDR1 as SQVTM and CDR2 as ANQGSEA. The CDR3 totals 11 residues. The CDR3 DNA reads as TGCAGCGCTGTCCAGGATGGTGAGCAGTTCTTC. Residues: CSAVQDGEQFF.

Ten or more counts support this clonotype. The chain combines TRBV28 with TRBJ2-1; 13 nucleotides line up with TRBD2. The CDR3 is 15 amino acids. In germline, CDR1 is MDHEN, CDR2 SYDVKM. After removal of 7 bases from V and 6 bases from J, the junction contained 6 bases not matched to a gene. The CDR3 sequence is CASTTRLAGGNEQFF. In nucleotides, the CDR3 is TGTGCCAGCACCACAAGACTAGCGGGAGGCAATGAGCAGTTCTTC.

The rearrangement joins TRBV7-8 to TRBJ2-5; TRBD1 matches at 7 bases. The CDR3 is made up of 16 amino acids. The trim removed 1 base at V and 3 bases at J, leaving 8 bases unmatched. The V gene's germline CDR1 is SGHVS and CDR2 FQNEAQ. The CDR3 DNA sequence: TGTGCCAGCAGCTTAGTTGCCGGGACAGAAAAAGAGACCCAGTACTTC. Its protein product is CASSLVAGTEKETQYF.

This clonotype was detected only once. The genes are TRBV20-1 and TRBJ1-5, with a weak D call TRBD1 (5 bases). CDR1 and CDR2 from the germline V gene are DFQATT and SNEGSKA (reference sequence). V was trimmed by 6 bases and J by 1 base, leaving 13 bases between them. The CDR3 is 14 residues long. The DNA for the CDR3 is TGCAGTGCAAGGGAATGGGGGAGCAATCAGCCCCAGCATTTT. The encoded protein is CSAREWGSNQPQHF.

This clonotype was counted a single time. The rearrangement joins TRBV6-2 or TRBV6-3 to TRBJ2-7; D ambiguous. Germline assignment: CDR1 MNHEY and CDR2 SVGEGT. The V end lost 0 bases, the J end lost 3 bases, and 15 bases lay between the germline ends. This CDR3 comprises 16 residues. This chain's CDR3 is CASSYSTDWTYYEQYF. Here the CDR3 DNA reads TGTGCCAGCAGTTACTCGACCGACTGGACGTACTACGAGCAGTACTTC.

The rearrangement uses TRBV6-5 and TRBJ1-3; a weak D match, TRBD1 (5 bases). V lost 5 bases and J 0 bases, leaving 14 bases between the germline ends. This CDR3 has 16 residues. The germline gives CDR1 MNHEY, CDR2 SVGAGI. The chain's CDR3 is CASSLTVSHSGNTIYF. Here the CDR3 DNA reads TGTGCCAGCAGTCTGACAGTGTCTCACTCTGGAAACACCATATATTTT.

In this sample, this clonotype turned up a few times. The chain recombines TRBV18 with TRBJ1-4; perhaps TRBD1 as D (5 bases). Per the germline V gene, CDR1 is KGHSH and CDR2 is LQKENI. Trimming took 1 base from V and 4 from J, leaving 10 bases between them. The CDR3 consists of 15 residues. DNA for the CDR3: TGTGCCAGCTCACCACTTCAGGGCTATAATGAAAAACTGTTTTTT. Protein product: CASSPLQGYNEKLFF.

This clonotype has a count of ten or more. The chain joins TRBV2 to TRBJ2-5; D unresolved. The ends were cut back, 2 bases at V and 2 bases at J, with 12 bases in the middle. From germline, CDR1 is SNHLY and CDR2 FYNNEI. This CDR3 region has 15 residues. Here the CDR3 DNA reads TGTGCCAGCAGTGAACCAACTACAGTACAAGAGACCCAGTACTTC. It codes for CASSEPTTVQETQYF.

To note about this clonotype: A much larger clone is a single base away; this may be a read error. The V gene is TRBV6-1, the J gene TRBJ2-1; TRBD1 matches at 9 bases. Germline CDR1 MNHNS, CDR2 SASEGT. This CDR3 has 12 amino acids. The CDR3 region has the DNA TGTGCCGGCAGCGACGGGACAGGGAAGCAGTTCTTC. This codes for CAGSDGTGKQFF.

This clonotype appeared a few times. The rearrangement uses TRBV10-3 and TRBJ2-7, with 8 bases matching TRBD1. The CDR3 totals 17 residues. Germline CDR1 is ENHRY and CDR2 is SYGVKD. V lost 4 bases and J lost 1; bases outside the gene matches: 12. The CDR3 DNA reads TGTGCCATCAGTGGGGACCTTGAGACAGGGGCGTCCTACGAGCAGTACTTC. Protein product: CAISGDLETGASYEQYF.

The chain uses TRBV20-1 and TRBJ2-5, with 8 bases lining up with TRBD1. The V and J ends lost 8 bases and 2 bases, in that order; junction bases with no gene match: 7. This CDR3 region has 13 residues. Germline V lookup: CDR1 DFQATT, CDR2 SNEGSKA (reference sequence). DNA for the CDR3: TGCAGTATCCCGACAGGGGCACAAGAGACCCAGTACTTC. Amino acids: CSIPTGAQETQYF.

This clonotype was seen a few times. The rearrangement joins TRBV20-1 to TRBJ2-1; D is uncertain. CDR3 length: 14 amino acids. CDR1 is DFQATT and CDR2 is SNEGSKA in the germline V gene (reference sequence). Deletions cut 4 bases from V and 12 bases from J, with 22 bases between. As DNA, the CDR3 is TGCAGTGCTACCCGTTTGACCGCTCTCTTAGGGCAGTTCTTC. Translated: CSATRLTALLGQFF.

V usage is TRBV20-1 and J usage is TRBJ2-2; 7 bases are shared with TRBD2. Germline lookup yields CDR1 DFQATT and CDR2 SNEGSKA (reference sequence). Germline trimming cut 3 bases from V and 6 bases from J; bases unmatched to any gene: 13. This CDR3 has 16 residues. The CDR3 nucleotides read TGCAGTGCTAGCCGGAGGACTAGATCACAGGCCGGGGAGCTGTTTTTT. It translates to CSASRRTRSQAGELFF.

This clonotype turned up a few times. The gene calls are TRBV28 and TRBJ2-1; tentatively, D is TRBD2 (5 bases). Trimming stripped 3 bases from V and 12 bases from J, with 24 bases between. This CDR3 comprises 16 residues. Germline V gene data show CDR1 as MDHEN and CDR2 as SYDVKM. DNA of the CDR3: TGTGCCAGCAGTTTCCCCGGGGAGCACCAGTCTCGAGGGCAGTTCTTC. This translates into CASSFPGEHQSRGQFF.

The chain couples TRBV7-2 to TRBJ1-5; no reliable D call. This CDR3 has 13 amino acids. The ends were cut back, 2 bases at V and 1 base at J, with 3 bases in the middle. Germline assignment: CDR1 SGHTA and CDR2 FQGNSA. In nucleotides, the CDR3 is TGTGCCAGCAGCTTATGGAGCAATCAGCCCCAGCATTTT. This codes for CASSLWSNQPQHF.

This clonotype was detected only a few times. This chain links TRBV28 with TRBJ1-1, with a tentative D call TRBD1 (6 bases). Germline V CDR1 and CDR2: MDHEN, SYDVKM. V shed 3 bases and J shed 5 bases, with 28 bases lying between them. CDR3 length: 19 residues. The CDR3 loop reads CASSLGSSGGLSLGTEAFF. The CDR3, as DNA: TGTGCCAGCAGTTTGGGTAGTTCGGGGGGGCTATCGTTGGGTACTGAAGCTTTCTTT.

This clonotype was found a few times. The V call is TRBV7-2, the J call TRBJ2-2, with a possible D match to TRBD2 (6 bases). Trimming cost V 5 bases and J 4 bases, with 11 bases left between them. Germline V CDR1 and CDR2: SGHTA, FQGNSA. The CDR3 is made up of 14 amino acids. DNA for the CDR3: TGTGCCAGCAGCCGGGACTTAATCACCGGGGAGCTGTTTTTT. Its protein product is CASSRDLITGELFF.